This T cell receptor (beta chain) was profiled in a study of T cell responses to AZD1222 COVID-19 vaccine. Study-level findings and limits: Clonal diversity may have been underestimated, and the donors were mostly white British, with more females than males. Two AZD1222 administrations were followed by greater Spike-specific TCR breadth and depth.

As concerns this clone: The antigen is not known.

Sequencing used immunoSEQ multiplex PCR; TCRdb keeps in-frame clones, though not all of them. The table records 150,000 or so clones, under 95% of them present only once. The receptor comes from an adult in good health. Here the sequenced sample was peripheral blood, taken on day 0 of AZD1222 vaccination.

The CDR3 coding sequence is TGCGCCAGCAGCTTTAAGGGGGATACGCAGTATTTT. It specifies CASSFKGDTQYF. The chain couples TRBV5-1 to TRBJ2-3; D might be TRBD1 (5 bases). Trimming left V 2 bases short and J 6 bases short, with 7 bases between. CDR1 and CDR2 from the germline V gene are SGHRS and YFSETQ. The CDR3 has 12 residues.